A selection of T cell receptor beta chains follows, all from one sample in a study of T cell responses to AZD1222 COVID-19 vaccine. Repertoires were generated with immunoSEQ multiplex PCR, while TCRdb's copy carries only in-frame clones and drops some. The table records 150,000 to 200,000 clones, more than 85% of them present only once. Specimen: peripheral blood, collected 28 days after the second AZD1222 dose. These receptors were collected from an adult who received the AZD1222 COVID-19 vaccine. Both conserved end residues are part of each CDR3. Fields, in order: V gene, CDR3 protein.

>TRBV27
CASSHTGDPFTRSQNTEAFF
>TRBV27
CASSSRKDRRNQPQHF
>TRBV7-3
CASSLMRNTGELFF
>TRBV7-3
CASSLQGANVLTF
>TRBV7-6
CASSVYREGPYEQYF
>TRBV5-4
CASSPSLRGSGNTIYF
>TRBV6-4
CASSEQGANTEAFF
>TRBV28
CASSPRHGGNTIYF
>TRBV28
CASRTQNNEQFF
>TRBV2
CASTPGAYSPLHF
>TRBV6-1
CASSDREQGVWETQYF
>TRBV7-9
CASSLDPGLTYEQYF
>TRBV2
CASNSPVDGQETQYF
>TRBV29-1
CSVTSPASYEQYF